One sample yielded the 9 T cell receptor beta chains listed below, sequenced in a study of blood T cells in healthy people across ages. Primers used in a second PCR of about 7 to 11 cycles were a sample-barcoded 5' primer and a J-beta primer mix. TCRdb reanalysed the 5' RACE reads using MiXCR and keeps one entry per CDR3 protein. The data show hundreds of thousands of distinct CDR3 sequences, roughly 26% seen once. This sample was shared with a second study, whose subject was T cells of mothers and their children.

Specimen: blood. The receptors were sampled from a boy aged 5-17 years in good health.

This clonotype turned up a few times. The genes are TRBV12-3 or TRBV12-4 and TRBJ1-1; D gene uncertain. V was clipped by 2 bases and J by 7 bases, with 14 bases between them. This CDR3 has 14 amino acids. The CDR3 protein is CASSLKAGFGEAFF. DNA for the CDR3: TGTGCCAGCAGTTTAAAGGCCGGCTTTGGTGAAGCTTTCTTT.

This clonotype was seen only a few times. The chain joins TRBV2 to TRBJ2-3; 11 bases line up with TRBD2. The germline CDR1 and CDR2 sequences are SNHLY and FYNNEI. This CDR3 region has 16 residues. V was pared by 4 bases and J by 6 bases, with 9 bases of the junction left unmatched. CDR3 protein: CASSAQTSGALDTQYF. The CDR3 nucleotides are TGTGCCAGCAGTGCCCAGACTAGCGGGGCTCTGGATACGCAGTATTTT.

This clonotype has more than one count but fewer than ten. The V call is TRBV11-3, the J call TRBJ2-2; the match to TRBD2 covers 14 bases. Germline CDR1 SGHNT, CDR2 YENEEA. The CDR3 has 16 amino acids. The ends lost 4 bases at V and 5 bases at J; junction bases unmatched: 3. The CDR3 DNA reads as TGTGCCAGCAGCTCCGGGACTAGCGGGGGAACCGGGGAGCTGTTTTTT. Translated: CASSSGTSGGTGELFF.

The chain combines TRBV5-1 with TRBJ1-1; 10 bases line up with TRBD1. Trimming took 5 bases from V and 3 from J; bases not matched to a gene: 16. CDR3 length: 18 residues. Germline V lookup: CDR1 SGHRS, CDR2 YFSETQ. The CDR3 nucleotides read TGCGCCAGCAGGCCGAAGTCGTCGGACAGGGGGTTTTACACTGAAGCTTTCTTT. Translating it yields CASRPKSSDRGFYTEAFF.

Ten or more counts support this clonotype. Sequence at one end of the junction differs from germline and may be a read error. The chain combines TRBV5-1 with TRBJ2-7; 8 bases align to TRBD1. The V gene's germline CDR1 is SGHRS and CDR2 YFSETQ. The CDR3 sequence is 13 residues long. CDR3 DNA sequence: TGTGCCAGCAGCTTGGACAGGGTTTACGAGCAGTACTTC. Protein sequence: CASSLDRVYEQYF.

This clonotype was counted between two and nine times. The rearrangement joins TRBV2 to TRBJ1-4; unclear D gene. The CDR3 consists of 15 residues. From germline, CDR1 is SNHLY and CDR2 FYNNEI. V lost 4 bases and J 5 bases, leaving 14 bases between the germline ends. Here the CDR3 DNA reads TGTGCCAGCAGTGTAGAGGCACCTATAAATGAAAAACTGTTTTTT. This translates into CASSVEAPINEKLFF.

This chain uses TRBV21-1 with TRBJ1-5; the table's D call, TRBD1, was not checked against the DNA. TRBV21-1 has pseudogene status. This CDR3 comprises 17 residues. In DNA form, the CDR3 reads TGTGCCAGCAGCAACGACAACCAGGGGGTATCTAATCAGCCCCAGCATTTT. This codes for CASSNDNQGVSNQPQHF.

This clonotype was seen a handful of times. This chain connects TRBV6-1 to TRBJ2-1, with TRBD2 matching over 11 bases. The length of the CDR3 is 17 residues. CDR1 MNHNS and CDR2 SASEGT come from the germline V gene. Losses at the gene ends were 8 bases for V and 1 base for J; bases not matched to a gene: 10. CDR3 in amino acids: CASGQLGLAASYNEQFF. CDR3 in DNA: TGTGCCAGCGGGCAATTGGGACTAGCGGCTTCCTACAATGAGCAGTTCTTC.

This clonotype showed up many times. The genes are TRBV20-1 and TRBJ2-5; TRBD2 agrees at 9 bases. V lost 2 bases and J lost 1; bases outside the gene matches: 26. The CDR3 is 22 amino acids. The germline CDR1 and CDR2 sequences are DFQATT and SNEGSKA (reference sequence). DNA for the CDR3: TGCAGTGCTAGAAGGATCGAGCTAAGACGGTCCCAAGCGGGGGGCTTCCAAGAGACCCAGTACTTC. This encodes CSARRIELRRSQAGGFQETQYF.